The sequence of this T cell receptor (beta chain) was determined in a study of cytomegalovirus exposure and HLA in healthy donors. Across the study: The study placed approximately 80% of its 398 genotyped donors in the Caucasian-associated ancestry cluster. Overall study results and limits: Accurate HLA-A and HLA-B prediction from TCR beta sequences was reported for most subjects. An assumption of roughly uniform sequencing depth across donors underlay the presence/absence analyses.

In germline, CDR1 is MNHEY, CDR2 SMNVEV (reference sequence). Trimming removed 7 bases from V and 0 bases from J, with 12 bases in between. The CDR3 covers 14 residues. As regards this clone: What it binds is unknown.

A multiplex PCR was run with 60 Vbeta primers and 13 Jbeta primers. Assay used: immunoSEQ multiplex PCR; TCRdb lists only in-frame clones, some missing. Of 150,000 to 200,000 clones in the sample, just over 75% were seen once. The sequence was collected from a man between 18 and 29 years old in good health and CMV-seronegative. The chain uses TRBV27 and TRBJ1-1; perhaps TRBD1 as D (5 bases). The specimen was PBMCs. CDR3 nucleotides: TGTGCCAGCACCAGGGTTATAATGAACACTGAAGCTTTCTTT. Translating it yields CASTRVIMNTEAFF.